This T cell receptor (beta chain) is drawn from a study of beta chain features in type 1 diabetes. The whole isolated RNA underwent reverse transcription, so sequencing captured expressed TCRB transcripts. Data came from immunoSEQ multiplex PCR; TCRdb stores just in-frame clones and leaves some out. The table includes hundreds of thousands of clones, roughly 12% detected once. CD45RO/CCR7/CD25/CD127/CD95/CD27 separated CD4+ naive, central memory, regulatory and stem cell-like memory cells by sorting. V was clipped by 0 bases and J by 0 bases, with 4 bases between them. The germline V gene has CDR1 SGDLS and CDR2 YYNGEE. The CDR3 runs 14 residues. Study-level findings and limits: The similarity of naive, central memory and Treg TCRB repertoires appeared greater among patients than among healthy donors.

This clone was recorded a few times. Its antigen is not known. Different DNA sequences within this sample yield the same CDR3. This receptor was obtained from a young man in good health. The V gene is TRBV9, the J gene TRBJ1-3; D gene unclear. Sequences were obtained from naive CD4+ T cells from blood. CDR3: CASSVGLSGNTIYF. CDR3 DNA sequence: TGTGCCAGCAGCGTAGGACTCTCTGGAAACACCATATATTTT.